This TCR beta chain came from a study of control samples from healthy donors and cancer patients. The assay was immunoSEQ multiplex PCR, and TCRdb's table has in-frame clones only and misses some. The sample holds tens of thousands of clones, about 91% seen once. Germline assignment: CDR1 MDHEN and CDR2 SYDVKM. This CDR3 spans 15 amino acids. V was cut by 3 bases and J by 3 bases, with 14 bases left in between. This TCR was recovered from a man aged 30-40 years with colorectal cancer. V usage is TRBV28 and J usage is TRBJ1-1; tentatively, D is TRBD1 (5 bases). Sample: PBMCs. This CDR3 reads CASSFHGGRDTEAFF. The CDR3 DNA sequence: TGTGCCAGCAGTTTCCACGGGGGTAGGGACACTGAAGCTTTCTTT.